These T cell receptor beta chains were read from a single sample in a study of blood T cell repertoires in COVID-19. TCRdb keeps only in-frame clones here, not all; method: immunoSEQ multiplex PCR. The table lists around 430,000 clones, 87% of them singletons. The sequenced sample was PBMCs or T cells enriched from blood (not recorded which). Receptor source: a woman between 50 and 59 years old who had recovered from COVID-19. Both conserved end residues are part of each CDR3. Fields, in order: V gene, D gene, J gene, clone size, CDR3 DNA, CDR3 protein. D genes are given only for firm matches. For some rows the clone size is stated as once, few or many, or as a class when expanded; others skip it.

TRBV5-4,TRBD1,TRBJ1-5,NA,TGTGCCAGCAGCAACCGGGACAGGGACCCGAATCAGCCCCAGCATTTT,CASSNRDRDPNQPQHF
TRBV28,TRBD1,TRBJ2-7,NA,TGTGCCAGCAGTTCCTCGGGGACAGGGGGCTACGAGCAGTACTTT,CASSSSGTGGYEQYF
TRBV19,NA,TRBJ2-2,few,TGTGCCAGTAGTCCAGGGTTGGTCACCGGGGAGCTGTTTTTT,CASSPGLVTGELFF
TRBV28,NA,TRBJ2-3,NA,TGTGCCAGCAATGCAGACACAGATACGCAGTATTTT,CASNADTDTQYF
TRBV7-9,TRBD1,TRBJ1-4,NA,TGTGCCAGCAGCTTAGCGACAGGGGACAATGAAAAACTGTTTTTT,CASSLATGDNEKLFF
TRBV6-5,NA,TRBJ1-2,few,TGTGCCAGCAGTTCAATCAAATATGGCTACACCTTC,CASSSIKYGYTF
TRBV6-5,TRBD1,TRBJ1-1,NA,TGTGCCAGCTCCCCCGACAGGGGGGACACTGAAGCTTTCTTT,CASSPDRGDTEAFF
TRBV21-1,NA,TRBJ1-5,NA,TGTGCCAGCAGCAATCAGGTCTTAAATCAGCCCCAGCATTTT,CASSNQVLNQPQHF
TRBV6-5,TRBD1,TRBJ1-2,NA,TGTGCCAGCAGTTATGACGGGACAGGGAAGTATGGCTACACCTTC,CASSYDGTGKYGYTF
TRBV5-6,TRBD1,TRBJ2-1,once,TGTGCCAGCAGCGTCCGGGACAGGCAGTTCTTC,CASSVRDRQFF
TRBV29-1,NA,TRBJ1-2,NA,TGCAGCGTCCCAGCGAGTGGCCGGTTCTATGGCTACACCTTC,CSVPASGRFYGYTF
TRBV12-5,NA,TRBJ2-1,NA,TGTGCTAGTGGTTTGATGGGGGCGATTAGCAATGAGCAGTTCTTC,CASGLMGAISNEQFF
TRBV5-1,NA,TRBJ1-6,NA,TGCGCCAGCAGCGGGGCTGGCGATTCACCCCTCCACTTT,CASSGAGDSPLHF
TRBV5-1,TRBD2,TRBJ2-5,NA,TGCGCCAGCAGTGATAGCGGGGGCCAAGAGACCCAGTACTTC,CASSDSGGQETQYF
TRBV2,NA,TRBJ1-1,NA,TGTGCCGAAGGTGGGAGCAGGAACACTGAAGCTTTCTTT,CAEGGSRNTEAFF
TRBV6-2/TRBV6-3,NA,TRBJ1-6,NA,TGTGCCAGCAGCCTACAGGAGGACAGCTCCTATAATTCACCCCTCCACTTT,CASSLQEDSSYNSPLHF
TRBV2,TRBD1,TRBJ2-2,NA,TGTGCCAGCAGTGAAATCGGGACAGGGGCCGGGGAGCTGTTTTTT,CASSEIGTGAGELFF